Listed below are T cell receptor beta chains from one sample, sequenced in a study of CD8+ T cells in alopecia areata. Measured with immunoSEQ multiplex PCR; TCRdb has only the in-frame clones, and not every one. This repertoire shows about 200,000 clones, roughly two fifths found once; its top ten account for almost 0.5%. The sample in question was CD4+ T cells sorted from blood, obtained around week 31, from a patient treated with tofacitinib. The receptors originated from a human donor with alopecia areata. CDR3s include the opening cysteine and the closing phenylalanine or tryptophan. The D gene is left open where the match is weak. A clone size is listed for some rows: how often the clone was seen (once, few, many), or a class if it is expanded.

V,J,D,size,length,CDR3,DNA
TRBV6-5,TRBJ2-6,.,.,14,CASSYRAGANVLTF,TGTGCCAGCTCCTACAGGGCTGGGGCCAACGTCCTGACTTTC
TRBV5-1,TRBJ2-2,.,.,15,CASSPTRVDTGELFF,TGCGCCAGCAGCCCGACCAGGGTGGACACCGGGGAGCTGTTTTTT
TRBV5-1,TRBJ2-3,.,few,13,CASSLMDSDTQYF,TGCGCCAGCAGCCTGATGGACAGTGATACGCAGTATTTT
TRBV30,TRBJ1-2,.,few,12,CAGTRGAHGYTF,TGTGCCGGAACGAGGGGGGCGCATGGCTACACCTTC
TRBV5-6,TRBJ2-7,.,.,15,CASSLRIGPNYEQYF,TGTGCCAGCAGCTTGAGGATCGGGCCTAACTACGAGCAGTACTTC
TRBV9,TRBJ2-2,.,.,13,CASSVRQAGELFF,TGTGCCAGCAGCGTCCGACAGGCCGGGGAGCTGTTTTTT
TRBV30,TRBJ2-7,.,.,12,CAWRLNSYEQYF,TGTGCCTGGAGGCTTAACTCCTACGAGCAGTACTTC
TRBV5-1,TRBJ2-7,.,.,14,CASSPQGTTYEQYF,TGCGCCAGCAGCCCCCAAGGGACAACCTACGAGCAGTACTTC
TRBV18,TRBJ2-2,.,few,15,CASSPPSKVTGELFF,TGTGCCAGCTCACCCCCTAGCAAGGTCACCGGGGAGCTGTTTTTT
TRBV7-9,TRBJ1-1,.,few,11,CASSRSTEAFF,TGTGCCAGCAGCCGGAGCACTGAAGCTTTCTTT
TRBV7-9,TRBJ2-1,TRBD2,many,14,CASSSGLAYNEQFF,TGTGCCAGCAGCTCCGGACTAGCCTACAATGAGCAGTTCTTC
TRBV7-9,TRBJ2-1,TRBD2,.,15,CASSGTSGANNEQFF,TGTGCCAGCAGCGGCACTAGCGGGGCTAACAATGAGCAGTTCTTC
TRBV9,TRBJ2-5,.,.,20,CASSPRLGPSEMVSKETQYF,TGTGCCAGCAGCCCACGGCTAGGCCCTAGTGAAATGGTATCGAAAGAGACCCAGTACTTC
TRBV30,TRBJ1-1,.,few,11,CAWSEWDEAFF,TGTGCCTGGAGTGAGTGGGATGAAGCTTTCTTT
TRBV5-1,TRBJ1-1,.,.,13,CASSPDSNTEAFF,TGCGCCAGCAGCCCCGACAGCAACACTGAAGCTTTCTTT
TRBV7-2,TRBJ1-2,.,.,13,CASSLGFVYGYTF,TGTGCCAGCAGCTTAGGGTTTGTTTATGGCTACACCTTC
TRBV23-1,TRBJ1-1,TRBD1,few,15,CASSQWQGGLTEAFF,TGCGCCAGCAGTCAATGGCAGGGGGGACTCACTGAAGCTTTCTTT
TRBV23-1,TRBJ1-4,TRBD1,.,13,CASSLGQGEKLFF,TGCGCCAGCAGTCTAGGACAGGGTGAAAAACTGTTTTTT
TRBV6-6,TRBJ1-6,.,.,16,CASSYSAGRHNSPLHF,TGTGCCAGCAGTTACTCAGCGGGAAGACATAATTCACCCCTCCACTTT
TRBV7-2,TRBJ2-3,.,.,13,CASSLSRLDTQYF,TGTGCCAGCAGCTTAAGCAGGTTAGATACGCAGTATTTT
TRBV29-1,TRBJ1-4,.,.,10,CSVYSGKLFF,TGCAGCGTTTACTCCGGAAAACTGTTTTTT
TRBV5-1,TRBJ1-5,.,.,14,CASSLEPTDQPQHF,TGCGCCAGCAGCTTGGAACCTACCGATCAGCCCCAGCATTTT
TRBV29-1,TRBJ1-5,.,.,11,CSVGGSGPQHF,TGCAGCGTTGGGGGTAGTGGTCCCCAGCATTTT
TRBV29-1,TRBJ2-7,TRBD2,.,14,CSVTSGRPPYEQYF,TGCAGCGTGACTAGCGGGAGACCCCCCTACGAGCAGTACTTC
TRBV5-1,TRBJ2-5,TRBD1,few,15,CASSRWTGSVETQYF,TGCGCCAGCAGCCGGTGGACAGGGAGTGTGGAGACCCAGTACTTC
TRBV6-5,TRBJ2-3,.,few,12,CASAGPGDTQYF,TGTGCCAGCGCGGGGCCCGGGGATACGCAGTATTTT
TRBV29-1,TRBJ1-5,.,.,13,CSVEVGEGSPQHF,TGCAGCGTTGAAGTAGGGGAGGGGTCACCCCAGCATTTT
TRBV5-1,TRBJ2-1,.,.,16,CASSSLAANAYNEQFF,TGCGCCAGCAGCTCATTAGCGGCAAACGCCTACAATGAGCAGTTCTTC
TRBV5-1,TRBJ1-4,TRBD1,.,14,CASSEGQGNEKLFF,TGCGCCAGCAGCGAGGGACAGGGCAATGAAAAACTGTTTTTT
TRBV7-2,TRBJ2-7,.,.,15,CASSLERPGLNEQYF,TGTGCCAGCAGCTTAGAAAGACCCGGATTGAACGAGCAGTACTTC
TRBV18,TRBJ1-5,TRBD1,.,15,CASSPLGTGEQPQHF,TGTGCCAGCTCACCTCTGGGGACAGGGGAGCAGCCCCAGCATTTT
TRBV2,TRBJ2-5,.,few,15,CASSEALLVPETQYF,TGTGCCAGCAGTGAAGCGCTATTGGTCCCAGAGACCCAGTACTTC
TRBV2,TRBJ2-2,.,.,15,CASKNRDGDAGELFF,TGTGCCAGCAAGAACCGGGACGGAGACGCCGGGGAGCTGTTTTTT
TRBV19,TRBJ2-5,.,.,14,CASSIIGRPETQYF,TGTGCCAGTAGTATTATCGGGAGACCAGAGACCCAGTACTTC
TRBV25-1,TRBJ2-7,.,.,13,CASGPGLTTEQYF,TGTGCCAGCGGTCCCGGGCTCACGACAGAGCAGTACTTC
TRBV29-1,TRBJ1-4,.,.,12,CSAGGRNEKLFF,TGCAGCGCGGGGGGACGTAATGAAAAACTGTTTTTT
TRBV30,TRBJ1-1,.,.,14,CAWSWGDGNTEAFF,TGTGCCTGGAGTTGGGGTGACGGGAACACTGAAGCTTTCTTT
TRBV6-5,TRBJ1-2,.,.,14,CASSYSDRHYGYTF,TGTGCCAGCAGTTACTCGGATAGGCACTATGGCTACACCTTC
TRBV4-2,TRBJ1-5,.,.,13,CASSQGKRQPQHF,TGTGCCAGCAGCCAAGGCAAGCGACAGCCCCAGCATTTT